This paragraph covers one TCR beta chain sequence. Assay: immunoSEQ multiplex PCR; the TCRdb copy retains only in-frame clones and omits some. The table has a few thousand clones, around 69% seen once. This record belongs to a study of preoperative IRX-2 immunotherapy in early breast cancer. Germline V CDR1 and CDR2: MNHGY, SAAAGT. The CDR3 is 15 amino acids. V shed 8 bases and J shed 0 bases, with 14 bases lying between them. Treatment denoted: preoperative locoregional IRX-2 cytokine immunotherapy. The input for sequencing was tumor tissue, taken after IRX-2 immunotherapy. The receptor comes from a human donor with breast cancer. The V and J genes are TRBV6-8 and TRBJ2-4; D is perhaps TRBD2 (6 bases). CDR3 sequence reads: CASWTGVRAKNIQYF. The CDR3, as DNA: TGTGCCAGCTGGACGGGGGTAAGAGCCAAAAACATTCAGTACTTC.